The sequence of this T cell receptor beta chain was determined in a study of neurological immune-mediated disorders. The CDR3 length is 13 residues. Germline V CDR1 and CDR2: LGHDT, YNNKEL (reference sequence). Trimming took 10 bases from V and 1 from J, leaving 12 bases between them. With 10-nucleotide random UMIs, 5'RACE was used to make the cDNA. From 15-18 subjects, each sequencing run yielded over 180 million TCR-beta sequences. TCRdb analysed the 5' RACE reads with MiXCR anew, one entry per CDR3 protein. Of some 54,000 distinct CDR3 sequences listed, around a tenth are singletons. This clonotype was recorded only once. Documented time point: longitudinal time-point 1 (baseline). The study built unsorted libraries from 2 million PBMCs kept at -80 C.

The chain carries TRBV3-1 and TRBJ2-3; D gene unclear. The receptor was derived from a male donor with HTLV-1-associated myelopathy (HAM/TSP). The sequencing sample was made of PBMCs. DNA of the CDR3: TGTGCCACCCACCGCGAGGGCACAGATACGCAGTATTTT. It specifies CATHREGTDTQYF.